This TCR beta chain was captured by sequencing in a study of spatial heterogeneity in lung cancer. The wider study: There were 72 donors, all of them untreated patients with early-stage non-small cell lung cancer. The study sequenced follow-up PBMC samples when they were available, at a median of roughly 22 months after resection. Each time, sequencing found more beta-chain sequences than alpha-chain sequences. Study-wide results and limits: Whereas they appeared in blood less at follow-up, ubiquitous expanded tumor TCRs appeared there more at resection.

Ten or more counts support this clonotype. Its target is unknown. CDR1 is PRHDT, CDR2 FYEKMQ, per germline (reference sequence). There are 15 residues in the CDR3. V dropped 8 bases and J dropped 2 bases, with 16 bases sitting between them. TCRdb reanalysed the 5' RACE reads using MiXCR and keeps one entry per CDR3 protein. This sample has about 120,000 distinct CDR3 sequences, with more than 10% found just once. The time point is: blood at routine non-recurrence follow-up after resection. Whole RNA, isolated from tumor, nontumor lung or frozen PBMC, was sequenced without prior sorting. V usage is TRBV13 and J usage is TRBJ2-1; D may be TRBD2 (6 bases). The material sequenced was PBMCs, taken at follow-up. This receptor was taken from a male donor with early-stage non-small cell lung cancer. CDR3 sequence (DNA): TGTGCCAGCCGACTACGTGGGGGGACCTACAATGAGCAGTTCTTC. This encodes CASRLRGGTYNEQFF.